This paragraph covers one TCR beta chain sequence. The antigen this receptor binds is unknown. Base qualities are not provided; no much larger clone lies one nucleotide away. This sample is part of a study of cytomegalovirus exposure and HLA in healthy donors (dated by TCRdb to the late 2010s). Some background on the complete study: An earlier analysis of some 620 of the donors reported about 300 Gb of sequence data and 95 million to 130 million unique TCR beta sequences obtained from some 170 million T cells. An early release that covered 500 to 800 HLA-typed donors contained approximately 300 gigabases of sequencing data and 75 million to 100 million unique TCR sequences. The genetic ancestry cluster associated with self-reported Caucasian donors included about four fifths of the roughly 380 genotyped donors. The study aimed to test whether cataloging public T cell receptors could reveal signatures of past pathogen exposure. The study used immunosequencing to profile the T cell repertoires of 670 or so subjects and linked those repertoires to cytomegalovirus serostatus. Along with the roughly 670-subject first cohort, a separate validation cohort of over a hundred different subjects was used. To predict cytomegalovirus infection status, the study brought together high-throughput TCR immunosequencing, statistical association of individual TCRs with disease status, and machine learning. A later analysis re-analyzed previously published TCR beta repertoires from roughly 690 donors and added high-resolution HLA genotyping to study TCR occurrence patterns. Rather than drawing on any new phenotypic data, the later analysis identified candidate immune exposures from TCR beta sequences and the way those sequences occurred across donors. An earlier analysis of approximately 640 of the donors applied high-throughput TCR beta sequencing to assess whether each TCR beta V gene segment acted as functional or pseudogenic. Alongside the repertoire data, information on donor age, sex, ethnicity and CMV serostatus was compiled. A later genetic analysis took genome-wide SNP genotypes for about three fifths of the roughly 700 donors and used that subset as a discovery cohort. Every repertoire in the discovery cohort had been generated on one and the same sequencing platform. HLA typing included class I and class II loci at four-digit resolution. The number of donors typed differed by locus, with about 629-630 for A, B, C, DRB1 and DQB1, over 500 for DQA1, approximately 580 for DPA1, and under 490 for DPB1. Four to six DR-DQ haplotypes were handled as single units for association and clustering because linkage in the cohort was strong. Among some 400 genotyped donors of the cohort, an average of around 250,000 unique TCR beta nucleotide sequences was sequenced per donor, of which 15% to 20% were non-productive.

The cohort comprised 666 healthy bone marrow donors. Cohort members were all nominally healthy when sampled, although unrecorded immune exposures were likely present. The donor tested CMV seronegative, placing the donor among the 300 to 400 seronegative members of the cohort. Every donor gave a peripheral blood sample, and the peripheral blood mononuclear cells from that sample were used for TCR beta sequencing. Genomic DNA was extracted from the blood cell samples with the Qiagen DNeasy Blood Extraction Kit. The paper as a whole reports these results and caveats: A further reported finding was that TCR beta sequences accurately predicted the HLA-A and HLA-B alleles for most subjects in the first cohort. According to the authors, the approach could potentially be generalized to other disease states and immunological phenotypes. A later analysis associated 17,000 or so TCR beta sequences with specific HLA alleles at a false discovery rate of 0.05. Because counts were too low, about 18 rarely observed V segments, including chromosome 9 orphons, were excluded from the earlier analysis of under 650 of the donors. Linkage disequilibrium might explain the correlated functional status among segregating V segments, but an unknown experimental factor could not be ruled out. In a later genetic analysis, a missense DCLRE1C variant was associated with V-gene and J-gene trimming of TCR beta chains, and the association was replicated in an independent cohort. A later genetic analysis reported fewer N-insertions in productive TCRs among donors in an Asian-associated ancestry cluster than the roughly 720-donor mean. This cohort had only TCR beta chains sequenced, and the lack of alpha or paired-chain data limited which features could be detected. The study gave a list of over 150 TCR beta chains associated with cytomegalovirus. Because HLA typing was unavailable for some donors at each locus, only the typed subset was used in association tests. In vitro tests confirmed that a few of the cytomegalovirus-associated TCR beta chains recognize cytomegalovirus antigens. For the cohort, immune exposure information was limited to CMV serostatus. Strong co-occurrence of HLA alleles, especially DR and DQ, made assigning TCR associations to individual alleles difficult. According to a later analysis, parvovirus B19, influenza, CMV and Epstein-Barr virus appeared linked to several top co-occurrence clusters. While some public TCRs were present in many individuals, most TCR sequences turned up only very rarely across donors. In an earlier analysis of about 600 of the donors, most TCR beta V segments appeared in productive rearrangements about 90% or about 30% of the time, broadly matching IMGT annotations. In both the original and validation cohorts, the classifier was reported to diagnose cytomegalovirus status with high specificity and sensitivity. In a later analysis, HLA-associated TCR beta chains showed more clonal expansion and lower generation probabilities than non-associated chains that were equally common. A group of highly shared sequence variants was considered likely to be a technical artifact of the sequencing pipeline. Sequencing depth was assumed to be roughly uniform across donors in the presence/absence analyses, though that assumption may not hold. A later analysis found that TCR association rates varied across HLA loci, with DRB1 alleles showing the most associated TCRs and HLA-C alleles the fewest. Most CMV-associated TCR beta chains appeared to be HLA-restricted in a later analysis, and the HLA associations seemed to be driven largely by CMV exposure.

Receptors were amplified or captured by the immunoSEQ multiplex PCR assay. A mixture of 60 forward primers for TCR Vbeta segments and 13 reverse primers for TCR Jbeta segments was used in the multiplex PCR. A multiplex PCR assay on genomic DNA amplified the CDR3 region of rearranged TCR beta genes. Amplified TCR beta libraries were sequenced as 87-base-pair reads on the Illumina HiSeq System. From the authors' description of their analysis: A later analysis counted some 80 million unique TCR beta chains across the 650 to 800 repertoires, and approximately 11 million of these chains were shared by at least two donors. To remove PCR and sequencing errors, raw reads were error-corrected and collapsed into unique sequences using a nearest-neighbor algorithm that merged closely related sequences. Alignment of CDR3 sequences to IMGT reference sequences was used to assign V, D and J gene segments. Each retained sequence needed at least a six-nucleotide match to both a V gene segment and a J gene segment. Rearrangements were classified as productive when the CDR3 lacked stop codons and remained in frame with V and J, and all other rearrangements were classified as non-productive. Following IMGT convention, CDR3 was defined as the stretch from the second conserved V-encoded cysteine up to the conserved J-encoded phenylalanine. The earlier analysis of fewer than 750 of the donors excluded sequences that lacked an unambiguous match to a single V gene segment. An earlier analysis of under 750 of the donors called V segments functional above 56.7% productive rearrangements and segregating when the between-donor standard deviation exceeded 5%. A statistical classification framework was developed to diagnose cytomegalovirus status using the catalog of TCR beta chain sequences. In a later analysis, V and J genes were assigned by comparing TCR nucleotide sequences against IMGT/GENE-DB human TR gene sequences. A later analysis assigned CDR3 sequences and most-parsimonious VDJ recombination scenarios with the TCRdist pipeline. In a later analysis, each TCR beta chain was defined by its CDR3 amino acid sequence together with its V-gene family, and reads without a unique V-gene family were excluded. To address suspected cross-contamination and a sequencing artifact, a later analysis removed roughly 640 highly shared, low-generation-probability nucleotide sequences. In a later analysis, a clonal expansion index for each public chain was calculated from normalized within-repertoire ranks of inferred template counts. In a later analysis, generation probabilities were computed with a VDJ recombination model fitted to out-of-frame rearrangements, and the resulting probabilities were checked against IGoR. In a later analysis, TCR-TCR, TCR-HLA and TCR-CMV co-occurrence was scored with hypergeometric tests, and a repertoire-size bias correction was applied to TCR pairs. False discovery rates were estimated in a later analysis by permuting HLA or CMV assignments 20 times. In a later analysis, co-occurring TCRs were grouped with DBSCAN, and TCRdist sequence similarity was added when clustering was performed within HLA-allele-positive subsets. For co-occurrence clustering, repertoires with fewer than 30,000 or more than 120,000 public chains were excluded, along with roughly 5 repertoires with anomalous nucleotide sharing. The immuneACCESS repertoire file appears here via TCRdb, limited to in-frame rearrangements. These files lack a portion of the clones; in checked studies, under half of the deficit traces to unresolved V genes, and the cause of the others is not known. That table supplies the V and J calls and clone size; D and trimming were determined from the DNA. The sample contains some 150,000 clones, under 75% of them found a single time. The top ten hold around 2.5% of the sample.

This sequence originates from a woman in her forties in good health and CMV-seronegative. Sequenced: PBMCs.

This receptor has the CDR3 CASIAGAGAYNEQFF. The bases read TGTGCCAGTATTGCGGGGGCGGGGGCCTACAATGAGCAGTTCTTC. The sequence joins TRBV19 to TRBJ2-1, with TRBD2 as a weak D call on 7 bases. For CDR1 and CDR2, the germline V gene (reference sequence) lists LNHDA and SQIVND. The CDR3, from cysteine to phenylalanine, totals 15 residues. Just the 45-base CDR3 DNA is kept, in frame starting at base 1. Relative to germline, V is 7 bases shorter and J is 2 bases shorter, with 15 bases between their ends.